This passage covers 17 T cell receptor beta chains from one sample sequenced in a study of cytomegalovirus exposure and HLA in healthy donors. 60 Vbeta and 13 Jbeta primers were used in PCR. Here immunoSEQ multiplex PCR was the method, and the copy in TCRdb shows in-frame clones only, minus some. Here the sample spans about 52,000 clones, less than 70% being singletons. The specimen was PBMCs. The source of these receptors is a human donor in good health.

As DNA, the CDR3 is TGTGCCAGCAGCCGTGACAGTAATCAGCCCCAGCATTTT. Amino acid sequence: CASSRDSNQPQHF. The chain carries TRBV27 and TRBJ1-5, with D perhaps matching TRBD1 (5 bases). Germline CDR1 and CDR2: MNHEY and SMNVEV (reference sequence). Trimming took off 6 bases at V and 4 bases at J, with 10 bases between the two ends. The CDR3 runs to 13 residues.

The chain employs TRBV2 and TRBJ2-2; 9 nucleotides agree with TRBD1. Germline CDR1 SNHLY, CDR2 FYNNEI. The V segment lost 9 bases and the J segment 4 bases; nucleotides outside the gene matches: 3. This CDR3 spans 13 amino acids. The CDR3 nucleotides are TGTGCCAGTGACAGGGGGACCACCGGGGAGCTGTTTTTT. Translation: CASDRGTTGELFF. Variable domain in full (rest from reference TRBV2 and TRBJ2-2): EPEVTQTPSHQVTQMGQEVILRCVPISNHLYFYWYRQILGQKVEFLVSFYNNEISEKSEIFDDQFSVERPDGSNFTLKIRSTKLEDSAMYFCASDRGTTGELFFGEGSRLTVL.

The chain joins TRBV28 to TRBJ2-1, with 8 bases lining up with TRBD2. After removal of 6 bases from V and 1 base from J, the junction contained 5 bases not matched to a gene. The CDR3 sequence is 15 residues long. The V gene's germline CDR1 is MDHEN and CDR2 SYDVKM. The CDR3, as DNA: TGTGCCAGCAGCAAAGGCGGGGGGTCCTACAATGAGCAGTTCTTC. Translating gives CASSKGGGSYNEQFF.

The J gene is TRBJ2-1, the V gene TRBV4-1, with 9 bases fitting TRBD2. Unmatched junction bases numbered 7, after V lost 7 bases and J lost 3 bases. The CDR3 length is 15 residues. Per the germline V gene, CDR1 is MGHRA and CDR2 is YSYEKL. CDR3 region: CASKIAGANYNEQFF. DNA for the CDR3: TGCGCCAGCAAAATAGCGGGGGCCAACTACAATGAGCAGTTCTTC.

The CDR3 protein is CASSLVTGALLEQYF. CDR3 in DNA: TGTGCCAGCAGCTTAGTCACAGGGGCCCTCCTCGAGCAGTACTTC. The chain combines TRBV11-2 with TRBJ2-7, with 7 bases that match TRBD1. The ends lost 1 base at V and 6 bases at J; junction bases unmatched: 9. The CDR3 runs to 15 residues. In germline, CDR1 is SGHAT, CDR2 FQNNGV.

This clone was picked up a small number of times. This chain connects TRBV30 to TRBJ1-3; D might be TRBD1 (5 bases). Between the trimmed V and J ends, which lost 2 bases and 0 bases, there was a span of 8 bases. Germline V gene lookup returns CDR1 GTSNPN and CDR2 SVGIG (reference sequence). This CDR3 is 14 amino acids long. The CDR3 is CAWSRGGSGNTIYF. The CDR3 DNA is TGTGCCTGGAGTCGGGGGGGCTCTGGAAACACCATATATTTT.

In its sample, this clone was seen a few times. The chain employs TRBV19 and TRBJ1-5; 7 bases align to TRBD1. J gave up 5 bases and V 4 bases, and 8 bases lay outside the gene matches. Per the germline V gene, CDR1 is LNHDA and CDR2 is SQIVND (reference sequence). The CDR3 runs to 15 residues. The CDR3 bases are TGTGCCAGTAGTAGAGGAGGGGGCCTTGATCAGCCCCAGCATTTT. It translates to CASSRGGGLDQPQHF.

Only a few counts were recorded for this clone. The chain links TRBV18 to TRBJ1-6; 7 bases align to TRBD1. This CDR3 is built from 14 residues. Germline lookup yields CDR1 KGHSH and CDR2 LQKENI. The V segment lost 4 bases and the J segment 5 bases; nucleotides outside the gene matches: 2. CDR3 bases: TGTGCCAGCTCACTACAGGGGAATAATTCACCCCTCCACTTT. This sequence encodes CASSLQGNNSPLHF.

This chain connects TRBV4-1 to TRBJ1-4; 8 bases are shared with TRBD1. With 4 bases clipped from V and 0 bases from J, the junction kept 7 bases outside the gene matches. In germline, CDR1 is MGHRA, CDR2 YSYEKL. CDR3 size: 17 residues. The CDR3, as DNA: TGCGCCAGCAGCCTAGGGGGACAGGCCACAACTAATGAAAAACTGTTTTTT. Translated: CASSLGGQATTNEKLFF.

The gene calls are TRBV6-5 and TRBJ1-4; TRBD1 is a possible D gene (5 bases). The germline gives CDR1 MNHEY, CDR2 SVGAGI. V lost 10 bases to trimming and J lost 8 bases, with 14 bases between them. The CDR3 consists of 12 residues. In nucleotides, the CDR3 is TGTGCCATACGGGACTCGGGCGAAAAACTGTTTTTT. It encodes CAIRDSGEKLFF.

The chain uses TRBV2 and TRBJ1-3; tentative D call: TRBD1 (6 bases). Trimming left V 6 bases short and J 0 bases short, with 15 bases between. The CDR3 consists of 16 residues. The germline V gene encodes CDR1 SNHLY and CDR2 FYNNEI. The CDR3 bases are TGTGCCAGCAGGGCGGACAGTAGAAGCTCTGGAAACACCATATATTTT. Protein product: CASRADSRSSGNTIYF. Using reference TRBV2 and TRBJ1-3 for the parts outside the CDR3, the full variable domain is EPEVTQTPSHQVTQMGQEVILRCVPISNHLYFYWYRQILGQKVEFLVSFYNNEISEKSEIFDDQFSVERPDGSNFTLKIRSTKLEDSAMYFCASRADSRSSGNTIYFGEGSWLTVV.

This clone occurred a few times. The CDR3 nucleotides are TGTGCCAGCAGCTTGGATTTGTCAGGGGGATATGGCTACACCTTC. Its protein product is CASSLDLSGGYGYTF. The chain combines TRBV5-4 with TRBJ1-2, with 7 bases lining up with TRBD1. CDR3 length: 15 residues. Germline V lookup: CDR1 SGHNT, CDR2 YYREEE (reference sequence). Losses at the gene ends were 0 bases for V and 5 bases for J; bases not matched to a gene: 7.

The table lists this clone with a count of one. The chain combines TRBV4-3 with TRBJ2-7; a weak D match, TRBD2 (6 bases). Germline V gene data show CDR1 as LGHNA and CDR2 as YSLEER. The CDR3 is made up of 15 amino acids. Trimming shortened V by 0 bases and J by 3 bases, and 12 bases separated the two germline ends. DNA of the CDR3: TGCGCCAGCAGCCAAGATGCGGAGGGTTTCTACGAGCAGTACTTC. The encoded protein is CASSQDAEGFYEQYF.

J is TRBJ2-1 and V is TRBV5-1; 13 nucleotides match TRBD2. The trim removed 3 bases at V and 7 bases at J, leaving 10 bases unmatched. CDR3 size: 17 residues. Germline CDR1 reads SGHRS; CDR2 reads YFSETQ. The CDR3 reads CASSSTPGLAGKNEQFF. In DNA, the CDR3 is TGCGCCAGCAGCTCAACCCCGGGACTAGCGGGGAAAAATGAGCAGTTCTTC.

In its sample, this clone was seen once. The chain uses TRBV2 and TRBJ1-5; D remains unclear. V was shortened by 6 bases and J by 5 bases, with 8 bases between the two germline ends. The CDR3 is 12 amino acids. Looked up from germline, CDR1 is SNHLY and CDR2 is FYNNEI. CDR3 sequence reads: CASSPLDQPQHF. CDR3 DNA: TGTGCCAGCAGCCCATTAGATCAGCCCCAGCATTTT.

This clone showed up just a few times. The V and J genes are TRBV12-5 and TRBJ1-2, with a weak D call TRBD1 (5 bases). The CDR3 runs to 15 residues. The germline CDR1 and CDR2 sequences are LGHNT and FRNRAP. Trimming took off 1 base at V and 4 bases at J, with 13 bases between the two ends. The CDR3 region has the DNA TGTGCTAGTGGTTTGGGACGTTTCGGGGGCTATGGCTACACCTTC. As protein: CASGLGRFGGYGYTF.

This chain links TRBV6-5 with TRBJ1-3; unclear D gene. Germline CDR1 MNHEY, CDR2 SVGAGI. The V end lost 0 bases, the J end lost 4 bases, and 10 bases lay between the germline ends. The CDR3 contains 15 residues. The chain's CDR3 is CASSYSRGPGNTIYF. The CDR3, as DNA: TGTGCCAGCAGTTACTCGAGAGGGCCAGGAAACACCATATATTTT.